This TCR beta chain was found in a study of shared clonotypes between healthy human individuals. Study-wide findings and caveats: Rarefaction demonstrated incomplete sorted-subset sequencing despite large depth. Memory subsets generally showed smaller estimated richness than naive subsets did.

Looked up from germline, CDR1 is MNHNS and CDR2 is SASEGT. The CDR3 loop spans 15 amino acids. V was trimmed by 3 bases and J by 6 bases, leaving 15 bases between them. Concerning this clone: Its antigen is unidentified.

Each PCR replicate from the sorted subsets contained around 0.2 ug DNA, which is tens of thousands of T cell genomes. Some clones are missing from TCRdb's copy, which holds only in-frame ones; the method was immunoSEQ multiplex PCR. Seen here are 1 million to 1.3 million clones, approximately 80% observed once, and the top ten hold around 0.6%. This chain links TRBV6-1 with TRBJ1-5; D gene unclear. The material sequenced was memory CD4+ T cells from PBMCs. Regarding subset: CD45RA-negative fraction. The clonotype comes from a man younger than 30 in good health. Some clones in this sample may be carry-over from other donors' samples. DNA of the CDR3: TGTGCCAGCAGTGACACTTTTGGAGGGTTTCAGCCCCAGCATTTT. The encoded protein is CASSDTFGGFQPQHF.